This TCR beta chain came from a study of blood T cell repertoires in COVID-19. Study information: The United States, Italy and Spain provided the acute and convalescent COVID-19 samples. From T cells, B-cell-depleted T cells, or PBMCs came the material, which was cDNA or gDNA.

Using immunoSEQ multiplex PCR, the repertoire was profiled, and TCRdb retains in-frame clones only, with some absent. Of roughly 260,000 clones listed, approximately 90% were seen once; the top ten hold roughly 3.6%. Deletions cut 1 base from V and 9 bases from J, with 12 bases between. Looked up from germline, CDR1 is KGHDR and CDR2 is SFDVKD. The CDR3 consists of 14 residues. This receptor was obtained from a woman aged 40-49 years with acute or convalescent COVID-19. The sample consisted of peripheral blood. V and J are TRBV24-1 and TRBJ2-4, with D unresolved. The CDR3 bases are TGTGCCACCAGTGATTTTGGGTTTAGCAGCATTCAGTACTTC. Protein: CATSDFGFSSIQYF.